This passage covers 10 T cell receptor beta chains from one sample sequenced in a study of blood T cell repertoires in COVID-19 (dated by TCRdb to 2020 to 2021). Library generation was performed with the immunoSEQ multiplex PCR assay. TCRdb provides this immuneACCESS table in a form limited to in-frame rearrangements. Some clones are lacking; in checked studies, under half of them reflect an unresolved V gene, and why the rest are absent is not known. The sample contains about 53,000 clones, about three quarters of them found a single time. Together, the top ten hold roughly two fifths of the sample. The material sequenced was peripheral blood. The receptor set was obtained from a man between 70 and 80 years old with active or convalescent COVID-19.

The rearrangement joins TRBV18 to TRBJ1-3; TRBD1 is a possible D gene (5 bases). The CDR3 sequence is 15 residues long. Trimming took 4 bases from V and 0 from J, leaving 10 bases between them. From germline, CDR1 is KGHSH and CDR2 LQKENI. CDR3 coding DNA: TGTGCCAGCTCACTAGGGACTGCCTCTGGAAACACCATATATTTT. Protein: CASSLGTASGNTIYF.

The genes are TRBV6-2 or TRBV6-3 and TRBJ1-5, with 7 bases lining up with TRBD1. V dropped 2 bases and J dropped 7; count of bases not matched to a gene: 8. This CDR3 has 15 residues. The V gene's germline CDR1 is MNHEY and CDR2 SVGEGT. The CDR3 region is CASSYEGGQPQPQHF. CDR3 nucleotide sequence: TGTGCCAGCAGTTACGAAGGGGGCCAACCGCAGCCCCAGCATTTT.

The V and J genes are TRBV7-3 and TRBJ1-3; 9 bases line up with TRBD1. CDR3 size: 16 residues. V shed 5 bases, J shed 1 base, and the junction held 6 bases outside the gene matches. CDR1 is SGHTA and CDR2 is FQGTGA in the germline V gene. In DNA form, the CDR3 reads TGTGCCAGCAGCCTGACAGGGGGAAATTCTGGAAACACCATATATTTT. This sequence encodes CASSLTGGNSGNTIYF.

V gene TRBV7-2 combines with J gene TRBJ1-1, with D uncertain. The V gene's germline CDR1 is SGHTA and CDR2 FQGNSA. The CDR3 spans 16 residues. The V end lost 8 bases, the J end lost 6 bases, and 25 bases lay between the germline ends. The CDR3 region is CASRYAVSSTVAEAFF. CDR3 bases: TGTGCCAGCCGCTACGCAGTCTCGTCAACCGTGGCTGAAGCTTTCTTT. The full variable domain, its missing parts supplied by reference TRBV7-2 and TRBJ1-1, is GAGVSQSPSNKVTEKGKDVELRCDPISGHTALYWYRQSLGQGLEFLIYFQGNSAPDKSGLPSDRFSAERTGGSVSTLTIQRTQQEDSAVYLCASRYAVSSTVAEAFFGQGTRLTVV.

The chain is built from TRBV11-3 and TRBJ2-1, with unresolved D. V was pared by 5 bases and J by 3 bases, with 11 bases between. Germline V gene sequence: CDR1 SGHNT, CDR2 YENEEA. This CDR3 region has 14 residues. The DNA of the CDR3 is TGTGCCAGCAGCCAGCGCGCCAACTACAATGAGCAGTTCTTC. Its protein product is CASSQRANYNEQFF.

This sequence joins TRBV13 and TRBJ1-1, with 9 bases fitting TRBD1. CDR3 length: 16 amino acids. The trim removed 5 bases at V and 0 bases at J, leaving 7 bases unmatched. Per the germline V gene, CDR1 is PRHDT and CDR2 is FYEKMQ (reference sequence). In DNA, the CDR3 is TGTGCCAGCAGCATCATAGGGACAGGGATGAACACTGAAGCTTTCTTT. Its protein is CASSIIGTGMNTEAFF.

DNA of the CDR3: TGTGCCAGTAGCGACACGTGGTGGGAGCAGTTCTTC. It translates to CASSDTWWEQFF. The chain uses TRBV6-2 or TRBV6-3 and TRBJ2-1; TRBD2 might be the D (5 bases). With 9 bases removed from V and 10 bases from J, the gap between germline ends came to 16 bases. Germline-derived CDR1 and CDR2 are MNHEY and SVGEGT. The CDR3 sequence is 12 residues long.

The chain joins TRBV4-2 to TRBJ2-3, with TRBD2 matching over 11 bases. CDR3 length: 15 amino acids. V lost 1 base to trimming and J lost 4 bases; unmatched junction nucleotides: 1. CDR1 and CDR2 from the germline V gene are LGHNA and YNFKEQ. The CDR3 protein is CASSQALAGADTQYF. The CDR3 DNA reads as TGTGCCAGCAGCCAAGCACTAGCGGGGGCAGATACGCAGTATTTT.

DNA for the CDR3: TGCGCCAGCAGCTTGGGGACAGGGGATAATTCACCCCTCCACTTT. Translating it yields CASSLGTGDNSPLHF. This chain links TRBV5-1 with TRBJ1-6; the match to TRBD1 covers 9 bases. V lost 0 bases, J lost 5 bases, and 0 bases stayed unmatched. Germline V gives CDR1 SGHRS, CDR2 YFSETQ. This CDR3 is 15 amino acids long.

V usage is TRBV24-1 and J usage is TRBJ2-1; 12 positions match TRBD2. The CDR3 extends over 16 amino acids. CDR1 is KGHDR and CDR2 is SFDVKD in the germline V gene. After removal of 4 bases from V and 7 bases from J, the junction contained 7 bases not matched to a gene. The CDR3, as DNA: TGTGCCACCAGTGACCACCTAGCGGGAGGGTTAAATGAGCAGTTCTTC. Its translation: CATSDHLAGGLNEQFF.